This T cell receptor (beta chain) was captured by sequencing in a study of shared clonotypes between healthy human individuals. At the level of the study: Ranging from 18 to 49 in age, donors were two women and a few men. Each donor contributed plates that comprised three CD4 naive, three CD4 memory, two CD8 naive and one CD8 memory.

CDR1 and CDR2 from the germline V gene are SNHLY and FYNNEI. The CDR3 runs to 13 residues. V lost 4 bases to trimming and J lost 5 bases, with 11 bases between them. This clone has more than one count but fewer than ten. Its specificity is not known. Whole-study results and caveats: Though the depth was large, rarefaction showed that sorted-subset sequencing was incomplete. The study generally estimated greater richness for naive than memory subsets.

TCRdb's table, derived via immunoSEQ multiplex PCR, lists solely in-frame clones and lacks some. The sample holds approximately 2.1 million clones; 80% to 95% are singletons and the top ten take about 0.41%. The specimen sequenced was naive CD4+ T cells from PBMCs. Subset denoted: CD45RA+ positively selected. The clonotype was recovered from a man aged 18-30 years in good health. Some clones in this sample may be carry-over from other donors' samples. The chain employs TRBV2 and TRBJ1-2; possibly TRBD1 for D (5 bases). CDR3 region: CASSGGAGYGYTF. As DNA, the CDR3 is TGTGCCAGCAGTGGAGGGGCAGGGTATGGCTACACCTTC.